What follows describes a single TCR beta chain. The germline V gene has CDR1 SEHNR and CDR2 FQNEAQ (reference sequence). V gave up 6 bases and J gave up 2 bases, with 25 bases separating them. The CDR3 spans 18 residues. The data were obtained in a study of T cell responses to AZD1222 COVID-19 vaccine. Method: immunoSEQ multiplex PCR; TCRdb's copy keeps in-frame clones and lacks some. The data contain 90,000 to 140,000 clones, roughly 80% of them singletons. The gene calls are TRBV7-9 and TRBJ1-2, with a possible D match to TRBD1 (5 bases). The TCR originated in an adult in good health. This material consisted of peripheral blood, taken on day 0 of AZD1222 vaccination. The CDR3 loop reads CASSRPKSGTGLNYGYTF. In nucleotides, the CDR3 is TGTGCCAGCAGTCGACCTAAAAGCGGGACGGGCCTAAACTATGGCTACACCTTC.